Listed below are T cell receptor beta chains from one sample, sequenced in a study of Ad26.COV2.S vaccination and SARS-CoV-2 variants. The repertoire was sequenced with immunoSEQ multiplex PCR; TCRdb's copy has only in-frame clones and lacks some. The sample has around 350,000 clones, 92% seen once. The specimen comprised peripheral blood, sampled after recovery from COVID-19. The receptors derive from a human donor who had recovered from COVID-19. The CDR3 runs from the conserved cysteine through the conserved F or W. Fields, in order: CDR3 protein, J gene, clone size, CDR3 length, V gene. The size field is filled for only some rows; it gives once, few, many or a size class.

CDR3 protein: CASSVGTGPYEQYF
J gene: TRBJ2-7
clone size: .
CDR3 length: 14
V gene: TRBV9

CDR3 protein: CASSINSPGFSSTDTQYF
J gene: TRBJ2-3
clone size: .
CDR3 length: 18
V gene: TRBV19

CDR3 protein: CASSQAEGRDLYSNQPQHF
J gene: TRBJ1-5
clone size: few
CDR3 length: 19
V gene: TRBV3-1/TRBV3-2

CDR3 protein: CASRESRDRLISRAGETQYF
J gene: TRBJ2-5
clone size: once
CDR3 length: 20
V gene: TRBV2

CDR3 protein: CASSSGTVRDEQYF
J gene: TRBJ2-7
clone size: .
CDR3 length: 14
V gene: TRBV5-1

CDR3 protein: CSVVKDLQLYF
J gene: TRBJ2-7
clone size: few
CDR3 length: 11
V gene: TRBV29-1

CDR3 protein: CASSPRREQGMRETQYF
J gene: TRBJ2-5
clone size: .
CDR3 length: 17
V gene: TRBV18

CDR3 protein: CASGPGTGVFYGYTF
J gene: TRBJ1-2
clone size: .
CDR3 length: 15
V gene: TRBV12-5

CDR3 protein: CASSAGQGNTEAFF
J gene: TRBJ1-1
clone size: .
CDR3 length: 14
V gene: TRBV19

CDR3 protein: CASSQAGGLGNEQFF
J gene: TRBJ2-1
clone size: once
CDR3 length: 15
V gene: TRBV4-3

CDR3 protein: CASSLRQGYEQYF
J gene: TRBJ2-7
clone size: .
CDR3 length: 13
V gene: TRBV5-5

CDR3 protein: CASSATSEDIQYF
J gene: TRBJ2-4
clone size: once
CDR3 length: 13
V gene: TRBV5-5

CDR3 protein: CATWTGFLSSTDTQYF
J gene: TRBJ2-3
clone size: .
CDR3 length: 16
V gene: TRBV15

CDR3 protein: CASSLGQSNQPQHF
J gene: TRBJ1-5
clone size: .
CDR3 length: 14
V gene: TRBV27

CDR3 protein: CASSLGQMETQYF
J gene: TRBJ2-5
clone size: .
CDR3 length: 13
V gene: TRBV7-2

CDR3 protein: CASTLYSGAGEQYF
J gene: TRBJ2-7
clone size: .
CDR3 length: 14
V gene: TRBV27

CDR3 protein: CASSQDRGGPSYEQYF
J gene: TRBJ2-7
clone size: .
CDR3 length: 16
V gene: TRBV3-1/TRBV3-2

CDR3 protein: CASSSRGLAFGGNTIYF
J gene: TRBJ1-3
clone size: once
CDR3 length: 17
V gene: TRBV27

CDR3 protein: CASSSSSPGTDTQYF
J gene: TRBJ2-3
clone size: .
CDR3 length: 15
V gene: TRBV7-2

CDR3 protein: CASSDPGTVNEKLFF
J gene: TRBJ1-4
clone size: .
CDR3 length: 15
V gene: TRBV9

CDR3 protein: CASRGTGGMTEAFF
J gene: TRBJ1-1
clone size: few
CDR3 length: 14
V gene: TRBV2

CDR3 protein: CASSYSRTATNEQYF
J gene: TRBJ2-7
clone size: .
CDR3 length: 15
V gene: TRBV6-5

CDR3 protein: CASSLPGQGTDTQYF
J gene: TRBJ2-3
clone size: .
CDR3 length: 15
V gene: TRBV5-6

CDR3 protein: CASGDRAASSNQPQHF
J gene: TRBJ1-5
clone size: few
CDR3 length: 16
V gene: TRBV2

CDR3 protein: CASSFSGANVLTF
J gene: TRBJ2-6
clone size: few
CDR3 length: 13
V gene: TRBV11-3

CDR3 protein: CSVTNEGASYGYTF
J gene: TRBJ1-2
clone size: .
CDR3 length: 14
V gene: TRBV29-1

CDR3 protein: CASSLVIAGGYEQYF
J gene: TRBJ2-7
clone size: .
CDR3 length: 15
V gene: TRBV7-8

CDR3 protein: CASSLRGPGQGARETQYF
J gene: TRBJ2-5
clone size: .
CDR3 length: 18
V gene: TRBV7-2

CDR3 protein: CASSYSVRANYGYTF
J gene: TRBJ1-2
clone size: .
CDR3 length: 15
V gene: TRBV6-5

CDR3 protein: CASSTGMGSPLHF
J gene: TRBJ1-6
clone size: .
CDR3 length: 13
V gene: TRBV12-3/TRBV12-4

CDR3 protein: CASSPGLAGVGETQYF
J gene: TRBJ2-5
clone size: .
CDR3 length: 16
V gene: TRBV7-2

CDR3 protein: CASSPPPGVGQPQHF
J gene: TRBJ1-5
clone size: .
CDR3 length: 15
V gene: TRBV18

CDR3 protein: CATSRTLAGSTDTQYF
J gene: TRBJ2-3
clone size: once
CDR3 length: 16
V gene: TRBV15

CDR3 protein: CASSQTEIDNEQFF
J gene: TRBJ2-1
clone size: .
CDR3 length: 14
V gene: TRBV4-1

CDR3 protein: CASSPTGVNTEAFF
J gene: TRBJ1-1
clone size: .
CDR3 length: 14
V gene: TRBV4-3

CDR3 protein: CASSPGGQGEQFF
J gene: TRBJ2-1
clone size: once
CDR3 length: 13
V gene: TRBV18

CDR3 protein: CASSLGDRAGANVLTF
J gene: TRBJ2-6
clone size: .
CDR3 length: 16
V gene: TRBV11-1

CDR3 protein: CATRQGDTEAFF
J gene: TRBJ1-1
clone size: .
CDR3 length: 12
V gene: TRBV10-2

CDR3 protein: CASSLAGIYTEAFF
J gene: TRBJ1-1
clone size: .
CDR3 length: 14
V gene: TRBV5-4

CDR3 protein: CASKRGGAETQYF
J gene: TRBJ2-5
clone size: .
CDR3 length: 13
V gene: TRBV7-2

CDR3 protein: CASDRASNEKLFF
J gene: TRBJ1-4
clone size: .
CDR3 length: 13
V gene: TRBV6-5

CDR3 protein: CATSRVRGGFMNTEAFF
J gene: TRBJ1-1
clone size: .
CDR3 length: 17
V gene: TRBV15

CDR3 protein: CASRRTGAGTEAFF
J gene: TRBJ1-1
clone size: once
CDR3 length: 14
V gene: TRBV6-5

CDR3 protein: CASSLGQGNSPLHF
J gene: TRBJ1-6
clone size: .
CDR3 length: 14
V gene: TRBV5-4

CDR3 protein: CASSMTGYGYTF
J gene: TRBJ1-2
clone size: .
CDR3 length: 12
V gene: TRBV19

CDR3 protein: CASSESSAQLYGYTF
J gene: TRBJ1-2
clone size: few
CDR3 length: 15
V gene: TRBV25-1

CDR3 protein: CASSLAPMTDGTYEQYF
J gene: TRBJ2-7
clone size: .
CDR3 length: 17
V gene: TRBV7-7

CDR3 protein: CASSFGGEETQYF
J gene: TRBJ2-5
clone size: .
CDR3 length: 13
V gene: TRBV5-6

CDR3 protein: CASSLQGRYGYTF
J gene: TRBJ1-2
clone size: .
CDR3 length: 13
V gene: TRBV2